A single sample gave rise to the 17 T cell receptor beta chains below, sequenced in a study of OX40 agonist ivuxolimab in advanced cancers. Sequencing was performed with immunoSEQ multiplex PCR; in TCRdb, only in-frame clones are kept and a portion is missing. Of tens of thousands of clones in the sample, approximately 82% are singletons; the top ten hold roughly 5.1%. This specimen consisted of CD4+ or CD8+ T cells sorted from blood, obtained in a trial of the OX40 agonist ivuxolimab. The receptors shown here come from an adult with an advanced solid tumor such as melanoma, head and neck, liver or kidney cancer.

V gene TRBV5-1 combines with J gene TRBJ2-5, with 11 bases matching TRBD2. The J call may not be correct, given that the DNA end is closer to TRBJ2-7. The CDR3 contains 16 residues. Germline-derived CDR1 and CDR2 are SGHRS and YFSETQ. The CDR3 DNA reads as TGCGCCAGCAGCTTGGGACTAGCGGGATTAACCTACGAGCAGTACTTC. Translation gives CASSLGLAGLTYEQYF.

The chain uses TRBV11-3 and TRBJ2-3; D tentatively reads TRBD1 or TRBD2 (5 bases each). Trimming shortened V by 5 bases and J by 5 bases, and 8 bases separated the two germline ends. The CDR3 covers 12 residues. The germline gives CDR1 SGHNT, CDR2 YENEEA. The CDR3 nucleotides are TGTGCCAGCAGCGGGGGTGTAGATACGCAGTATTTT. As protein: CASSGGVDTQYF.

This clone has more than one count but fewer than ten. The chain recombines TRBV11-2 with TRBJ1-1; TRBD1 aligns across 10 bases. From germline, CDR1 is SGHAT and CDR2 FQNNGV. The CDR3 consists of 14 residues. J was trimmed by 7 bases and V by 3 bases; bases with no gene match: 5. The CDR3: CASSFGWDRGEAFF. CDR3 nucleotides: TGTGCCAGCAGCTTCGGGTGGGACAGGGGTGAAGCTTTCTTT.

The J gene is TRBJ2-3, the V gene TRBV7-2, with unresolved D. The V end was cut by 1 base, the J end by 4 bases, with 3 bases between. Germline loops: CDR1 SGHTA, CDR2 FQGNSA. This CDR3 contains 12 residues. The CDR3 DNA reads as TGTGCCAGCAGCTTAGGTGCAGATACGCAGTATTTT. Protein: CASSLGADTQYF.

In its sample, this clone was seen once. J is TRBJ2-5 and V is TRBV7-9; D is uncertain. Per the germline V gene, CDR1 is SEHNR and CDR2 is FQNEAQ (reference sequence). The CDR3 is 15 residues long. V gave up 5 bases and J gave up 6 bases, with 19 bases separating them. The CDR3 DNA follows: TGTGCCAGCAGCCCCCCCAATTCGCTCGCTCAGACCCAGTACTTC. Amino acids: CASSPPNSLAQTQYF.

This clone was seen once. This chain joins TRBV28 and TRBJ2-2; D not resolved. The CDR3 contains 12 residues. V lost 3 bases, J lost 15 bases, and 14 bases lay in between. Germline assignment: CDR1 MDHEN and CDR2 SYDVKM. CDR3 coding DNA: TGTGCCAGCAGTTTGCAGCCCCGGCCGTTGTTTTTT. This encodes CASSLQPRPLFF. Based on the CDR3 plus reference TRBV28 and TRBJ2-2, the full variable domain is DVKVTQSSRYLVKRTGEKVFLECVQDMDHENMFWYRQDPGLGLRLIYFSYDVKMKEKGDIPEGYSVSREKKERFSLILESASTNQTSMYLCASSLQPRPLFFGEGSRLTVL.

This chain connects TRBV9 to TRBJ2-1; 10 bases are shared with TRBD2. Germline loops: CDR1 SGDLS, CDR2 YYNGEE. J was trimmed by 4 bases and V by 5 bases; bases with no gene match: 3. The CDR3 has 14 residues. CDR3 sequence reads: CASRASGGYNEQFF. The CDR3 coding sequence is TGTGCCAGCAGGGCTAGCGGGGGATACAATGAGCAGTTCTTC.

This chain links TRBV7-9 with TRBJ2-3, with D maybe TRBD1 (6 bases). The CDR3 covers 15 residues. The germline gives CDR1 SEHNR, CDR2 FQNEAQ (reference sequence). Trimming stripped 4 bases from V and 1 base from J, with 12 bases between. This CDR3 is CASSSGDGRTDTQYF. The DNA for the CDR3 is TGTGCCAGCAGCTCAGGGGACGGACGCACAGATACGCAGTATTTT.

The chain is built from TRBV7-8 and TRBJ2-7; 11 positions agree with TRBD2. Trimming at V came to 5 bases and at J to 2 bases, leaving 11 bases not matched to a gene. The CDR3 sequence is 17 residues long. The germline CDR1 and CDR2 sequences are SGHVS and FQNEAQ. The CDR3 DNA reads TGTGCCAGCAGCAGATCCGGGACTAGCGGAGGAGCCTACGAGCAGTACTTC. This codes for CASSRSGTSGGAYEQYF.

This clone was seen once. This sequence joins TRBV4-2 and TRBJ2-1; TRBD2 matches at 11 bases. V dropped 1 base and J dropped 12; count of bases not matched to a gene: 5. This CDR3 is 14 amino acids long. Per germline, CDR1 LGHNA and CDR2 YNFKEQ. The CDR3 bases are TGTGCCAGCAGCCAAGGTAGCGGGGGGGATGTGCAGTTCTTC. Its translation is CASSQGSGGDVQFF.

The chain carries TRBV10-3 and TRBJ2-7; D not certain. V was trimmed by 7 bases and J by 6 bases, leaving 10 bases between them. The CDR3 length is 11 residues. Germline loops: CDR1 ENHRY, CDR2 SYGVKD. This CDR3 reads CAIMAFREQYF. The CDR3 DNA follows: TGTGCCATCATGGCGTTTCGCGAGCAGTACTTC.

The CDR3 protein is CSAIGGNEQFF. Here the CDR3 DNA reads TGCAGTGCTATAGGGGGGAATGAGCAGTTCTTC. The rearrangement uses TRBV20-1 and TRBJ2-1; D might be TRBD1 or TRBD2, each matching 6 bases. Deletions cut 4 bases from V and 7 bases from J, with 8 bases between. CDR1 is DFQATT, CDR2 SNEGSKA, per germline (reference sequence). CDR3 length: 11 amino acids.

The V and J genes are TRBV19 and TRBJ1-2, with a weak D call TRBD1 (5 bases). The CDR3 runs to 15 residues. Germline V gene lookup returns CDR1 LNHDA and CDR2 SQIVND (reference sequence). The V and J ends lost 6 bases and 4 bases respectively, with 18 bases between them. The CDR3 DNA is TGTGCCAGTAGGCAACCGACAGTACCTAGCTATGGCTACACCTTC. This translates into CASRQPTVPSYGYTF.

This chain joins TRBV5-4 and TRBJ2-5; D is ambiguous. CDR3 length: 13 residues. V was pared by 4 bases and J by 5 bases, with 12 bases between. CDR1 and CDR2 (germline): SGHNT, YYREEE (reference sequence). CDR3 nucleotides: TGTGCCAGCAGCGCGGCCATTCGGGAGACCCAGTACTTC. It specifies CASSAAIRETQYF.

This chain connects TRBV15 to TRBJ2-5; perhaps TRBD1 as D (6 bases). The V gene's germline CDR1 is LNHNV and CDR2 YYDKDF (reference sequence). V gave up 4 bases and J gave up 3 bases, with 15 bases separating them. The CDR3 runs 15 residues. CDR3 loop: CATSIMQGIEETQYF. As DNA, the CDR3 is TGTGCCACCAGCATAATGCAGGGGATCGAAGAGACCCAGTACTTC. The whole variable domain, filled in from reference TRBV15 and TRBJ2-5, reads DAMVIQNPRYQVTQFGKPVTLSCSQTLNHNVMYWYQQKSSQAPKLLFHYYDKDFNNEADTPDNFQSRRPNTSFCFLDIRSPGLGDTAMYLCATSIMQGIEETQYFGPGTRLLVL.

The chain is built from TRBV7-9 and TRBJ2-7; 8 positions match TRBD1. The J segment lost 6 bases and the V segment lost 11 bases, leaving 9 bases of the junction unmatched. Per germline, CDR1 SEHNR and CDR2 FQNEAQ (reference sequence). The CDR3 runs to 12 residues. CDR3 DNA: TGTGCCGGTTCGGACAGGGTTGCCGAGCAGTACTTC. It translates to CAGSDRVAEQYF.

This clone has a handful of counts. The genes are TRBV18 and TRBJ1-3, with D unresolved. The germline CDR1 and CDR2 sequences are KGHSH and LQKENI. V dropped 3 bases and J dropped 0 bases, with 21 bases sitting between them. The CDR3 is 19 residues long. Written as DNA, the CDR3 is TGTGCCAGCTCACCTAATACCGGGTCAGCGAGCTACTCTGGAAACACCATATATTTT. Residues: CASSPNTGSASYSGNTIYF.